The clone carrying this TCR beta chain was seen many times. Its specificity is not known. TCRdb processed the multiplex PCR reads anew with MiXCR; each CDR3 protein has one entry. The table has 150,000 to 200,000 distinct CDR3 sequences, approximately 30% seen once. Trimming removed 5 bases at V and 2 bases at J, with 16 bases between. This CDR3 has 15 residues. From germline, CDR1 is SGHVS and CDR2 FQNEAQ. This entry is derived from a study of breast tumors, draining lymph nodes, adjacent tissues. Study-level results: Tumor TCR diversity was below lymph nodes but above nontumor tissue. Findings are consistent with lymph node origin and intratumoral expansion of most tumor T cells. Luminal-like breast cancer showed significantly greater tumor-nontumor repertoire similarity than basal-like breast cancer did.

The lymph nodes were axillary draining lymph nodes from breast cancer patients. The chain recombines TRBV7-8 with TRBJ2-7; no reliable D call. The source is a female donor with breast cancer. Some clones in this sample may be carry-over from other donors' samples. Source material: axillary lymph node tissue. The CDR3 loop is CASSLTDLSPYEQYF. CDR3 DNA: TGTGCCAGCAGCCTTACCGACTTAAGTCCCTACGAGCAGTACTTC.